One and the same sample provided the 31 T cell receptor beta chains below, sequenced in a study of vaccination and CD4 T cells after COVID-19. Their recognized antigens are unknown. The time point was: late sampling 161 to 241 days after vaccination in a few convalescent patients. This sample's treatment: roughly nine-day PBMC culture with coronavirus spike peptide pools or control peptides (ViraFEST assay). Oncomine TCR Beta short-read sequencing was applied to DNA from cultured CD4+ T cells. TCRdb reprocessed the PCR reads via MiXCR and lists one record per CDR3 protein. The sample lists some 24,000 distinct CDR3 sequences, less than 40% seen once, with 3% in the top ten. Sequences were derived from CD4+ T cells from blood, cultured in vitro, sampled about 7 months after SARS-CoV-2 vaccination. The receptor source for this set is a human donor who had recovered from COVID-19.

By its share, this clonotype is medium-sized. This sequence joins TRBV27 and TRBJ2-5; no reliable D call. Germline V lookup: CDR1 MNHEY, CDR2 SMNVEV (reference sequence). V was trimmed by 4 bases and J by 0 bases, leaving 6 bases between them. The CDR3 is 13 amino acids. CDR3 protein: CASSWTYQETQYF. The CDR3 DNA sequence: TGTGCCAGCAGTTGGACCTACCAAGAGACCCAGTACTTC.

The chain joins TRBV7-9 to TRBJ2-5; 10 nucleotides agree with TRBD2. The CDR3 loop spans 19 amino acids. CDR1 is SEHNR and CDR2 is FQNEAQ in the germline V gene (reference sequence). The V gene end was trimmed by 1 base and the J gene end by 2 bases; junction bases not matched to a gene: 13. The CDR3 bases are TGTGCCAGCAGCTTAGTTGAGTACTGGGCTAGCGGGAGACAAGAGACCCAGTACTTC. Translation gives CASSLVEYWASGRQETQYF. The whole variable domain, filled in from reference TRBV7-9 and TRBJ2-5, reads DTGVSQNPRHKITKRGQNVTFRCDPISEHNRLYWYRQTLGQGPEFLTYFQNEAQLEKSRLLSDRFSAERPKGSFSTLEIQRTEQGDSAMYLCASSLVEYWASGRQETQYFGPGTRLLVL.

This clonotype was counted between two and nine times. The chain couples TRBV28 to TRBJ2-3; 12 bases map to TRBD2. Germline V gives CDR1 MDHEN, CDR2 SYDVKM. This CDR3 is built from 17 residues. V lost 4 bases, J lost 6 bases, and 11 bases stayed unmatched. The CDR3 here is CASSSRTSGKLRDTQYF. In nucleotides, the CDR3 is TGTGCCAGCAGTTCCCGGACTAGCGGGAAGTTAAGGGATACGCAGTATTTT.

The CDR3 region is CASSRQGNNQPQHF. CDR3 bases: TGTGCCAGCAGCAGACAGGGTAACAATCAGCCCCAGCATTTT. The chain combines TRBV2 with TRBJ1-5; 7 bases are shared with TRBD1. The germline V gene has CDR1 SNHLY and CDR2 FYNNEI. Trimming at V came to 6 bases and at J to 3 bases, leaving 5 bases not matched to a gene. The CDR3 runs 14 residues.

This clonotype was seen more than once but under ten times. The DNA for the CDR3 is TGTGCCAGCAGCTTAATGACGGGGGAGACCCAGTACTTC. Translated: CASSLMTGETQYF. The chain employs TRBV7-3 and TRBJ2-5; D may be TRBD2 (5 bases). From germline, CDR1 is SGHTA and CDR2 FQGTGA. V was clipped by 1 base and J by 5 bases, with 8 bases between them. The CDR3 is 13 residues long. The whole variable domain, remainder taken from reference TRBV7-3 and TRBJ2-5, is GAGVSQTPSNKVTEKGKYVELRCDPISGHTALYWYRQSLGQGPEFLIYFQGTGAADDSGLPNDRFFAVRPEGSVSTLKIQRTERGDSAVYLCASSLMTGETQYFGPGTRLLVL.

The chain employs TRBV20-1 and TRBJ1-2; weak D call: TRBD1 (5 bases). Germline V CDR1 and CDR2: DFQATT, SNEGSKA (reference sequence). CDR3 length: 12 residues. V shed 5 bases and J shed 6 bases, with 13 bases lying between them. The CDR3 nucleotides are TGCAGTGCTGGACGGGGAGGGGATGGCTACACCTTC. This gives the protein CSAGRGGDGYTF.

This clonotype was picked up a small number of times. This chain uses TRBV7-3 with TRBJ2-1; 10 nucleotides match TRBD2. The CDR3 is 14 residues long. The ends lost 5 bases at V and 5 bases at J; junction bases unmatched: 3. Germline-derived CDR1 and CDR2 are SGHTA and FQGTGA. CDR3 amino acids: CASSSGRADNEQFF. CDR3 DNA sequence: TGTGCCAGCAGCAGCGGGAGGGCCGACAATGAGCAGTTCTTC. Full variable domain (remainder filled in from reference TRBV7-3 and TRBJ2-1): GAGVSQTPSNKVTEKGKYVELRCDPISGHTALYWYRQSLGQGPEFLIYFQGTGAADDSGLPNDRFFAVRPEGSVSTLKIQRTERGDSAVYLCASSSGRADNEQFFGPGTRLTVL.

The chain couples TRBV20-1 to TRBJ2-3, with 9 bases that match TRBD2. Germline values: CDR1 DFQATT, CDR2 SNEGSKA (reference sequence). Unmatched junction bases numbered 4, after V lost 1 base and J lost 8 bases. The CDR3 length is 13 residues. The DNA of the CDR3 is TGCAGTGCTAGAGCGTCTAGCGGGATTACGCAGTATTTT. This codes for CSARASSGITQYF.

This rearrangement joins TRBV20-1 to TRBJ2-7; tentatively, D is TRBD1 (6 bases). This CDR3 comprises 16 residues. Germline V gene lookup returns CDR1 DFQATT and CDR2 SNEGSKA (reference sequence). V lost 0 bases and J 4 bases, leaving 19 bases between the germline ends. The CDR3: CSARDRVGAGVYEQYF. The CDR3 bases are TGCAGTGCTAGAGATCGAGTCGGGGCAGGGGTGTACGAGCAGTACTTC.

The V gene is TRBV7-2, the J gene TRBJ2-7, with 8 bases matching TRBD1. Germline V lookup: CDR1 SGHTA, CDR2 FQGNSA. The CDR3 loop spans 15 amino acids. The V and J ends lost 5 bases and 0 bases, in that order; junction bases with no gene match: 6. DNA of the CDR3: TGTGCCAGCAGCCCCGGACAGGGTTACTCCTACGAGCAGTACTTC. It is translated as CASSPGQGYSYEQYF.

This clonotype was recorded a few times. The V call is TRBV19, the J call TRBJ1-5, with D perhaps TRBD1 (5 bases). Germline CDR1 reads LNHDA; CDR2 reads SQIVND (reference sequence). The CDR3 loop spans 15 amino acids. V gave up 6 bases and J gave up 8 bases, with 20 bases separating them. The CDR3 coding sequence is TGTGCCAGTAGGAATACTAGGGGTGATGTGGAGCCCCAGCATTTT. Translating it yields CASRNTRGDVEPQHF.

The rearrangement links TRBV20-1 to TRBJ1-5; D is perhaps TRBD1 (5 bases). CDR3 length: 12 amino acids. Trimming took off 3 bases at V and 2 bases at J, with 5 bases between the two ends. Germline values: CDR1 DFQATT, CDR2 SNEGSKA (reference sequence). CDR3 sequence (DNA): TGCAGTGCTAGCAGGGGCAATCAGCCCCAGCATTTT. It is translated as CSASRGNQPQHF.

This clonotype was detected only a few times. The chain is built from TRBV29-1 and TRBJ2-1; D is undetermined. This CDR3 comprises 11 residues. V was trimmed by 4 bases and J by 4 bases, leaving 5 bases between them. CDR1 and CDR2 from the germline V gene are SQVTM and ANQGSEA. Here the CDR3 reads CSVASYNEQFF. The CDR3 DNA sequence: TGCAGCGTTGCTTCGTACAATGAGCAGTTCTTC.

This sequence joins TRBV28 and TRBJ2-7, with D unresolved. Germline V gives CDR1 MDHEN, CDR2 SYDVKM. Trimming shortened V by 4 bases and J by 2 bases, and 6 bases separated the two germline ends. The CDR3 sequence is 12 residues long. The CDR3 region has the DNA TGTGCCAGCAGTTCCAAACCCTACGAGCAGTACTTC. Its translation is CASSSKPYEQYF.

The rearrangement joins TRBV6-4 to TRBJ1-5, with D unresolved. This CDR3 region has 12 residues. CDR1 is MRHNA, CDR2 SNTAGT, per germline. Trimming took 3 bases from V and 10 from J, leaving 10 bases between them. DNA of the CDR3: TGTGCCAGCAGTGAGTCTGGGGTACCCCAGCATTTT. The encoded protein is CASSESGVPQHF.

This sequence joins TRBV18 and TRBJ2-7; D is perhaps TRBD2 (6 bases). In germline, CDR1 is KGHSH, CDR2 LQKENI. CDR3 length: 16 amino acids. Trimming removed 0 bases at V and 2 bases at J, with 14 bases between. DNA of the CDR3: TGTGCCAGCTCACCACCTAGGGCGGGGAGACCCTACGAGCAGTACTTC. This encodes CASSPPRAGRPYEQYF.

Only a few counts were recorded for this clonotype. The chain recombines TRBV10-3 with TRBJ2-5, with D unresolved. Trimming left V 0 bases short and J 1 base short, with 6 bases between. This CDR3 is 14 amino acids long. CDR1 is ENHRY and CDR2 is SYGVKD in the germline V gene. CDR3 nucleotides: TGTGCCATCAGTGAGTCCTTAGGCCAAGAGACCCAGTACTTC. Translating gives CAISESLGQETQYF.

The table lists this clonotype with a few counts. The CDR3 DNA is TGTGCCAGCAGTGAAAGGCCAAGTTATGGCTACACCTTC. It encodes CASSERPSYGYTF. V and J are TRBV6-1 and TRBJ1-2; D not certain. Trimming stripped 2 bases from V and 5 bases from J, with 9 bases between. Germline-derived CDR1 and CDR2 are MNHNS and SASEGT. The CDR3 has 13 residues.

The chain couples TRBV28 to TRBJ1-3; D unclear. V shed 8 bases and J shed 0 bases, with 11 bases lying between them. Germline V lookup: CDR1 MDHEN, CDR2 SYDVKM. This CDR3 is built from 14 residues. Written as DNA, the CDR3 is TGTGCCAGCCTTCACCTACCCTCTGGAAACACCATATATTTT. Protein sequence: CASLHLPSGNTIYF.

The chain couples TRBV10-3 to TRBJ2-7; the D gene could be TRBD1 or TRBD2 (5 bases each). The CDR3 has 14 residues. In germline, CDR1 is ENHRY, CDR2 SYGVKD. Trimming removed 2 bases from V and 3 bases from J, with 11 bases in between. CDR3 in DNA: TGTGCCATCAGTGAGGGGGGATCAGACTACGAGCAGTACTTC. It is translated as CAISEGGSDYEQYF.

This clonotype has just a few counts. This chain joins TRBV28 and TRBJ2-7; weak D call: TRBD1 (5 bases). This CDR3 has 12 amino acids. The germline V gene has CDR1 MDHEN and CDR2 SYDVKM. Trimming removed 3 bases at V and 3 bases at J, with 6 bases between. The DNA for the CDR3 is TGTGCCAGCAGTTTGACAGTCTACGAGCAGTACTTC. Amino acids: CASSLTVYEQYF.

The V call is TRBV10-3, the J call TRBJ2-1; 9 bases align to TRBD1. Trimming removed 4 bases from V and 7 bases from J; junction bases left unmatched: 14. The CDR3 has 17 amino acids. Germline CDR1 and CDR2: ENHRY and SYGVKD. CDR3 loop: CAISARVRDREGNEQFF. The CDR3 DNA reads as TGTGCCATCAGTGCGAGGGTGCGGGACAGGGAAGGGAATGAGCAGTTCTTC.

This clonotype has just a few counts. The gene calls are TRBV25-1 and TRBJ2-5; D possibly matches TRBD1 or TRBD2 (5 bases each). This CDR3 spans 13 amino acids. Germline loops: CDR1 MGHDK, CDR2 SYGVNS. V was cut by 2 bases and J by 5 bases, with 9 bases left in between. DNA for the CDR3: TGTGCCAGCAGTGAAAGAGGGACGGAGACCCAGTACTTC. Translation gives CASSERGTETQYF.

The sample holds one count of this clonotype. The CDR3 DNA is TGTGCCAGCAGCAAAGGCCCGTCCTACAATGAGCAGTTCTTC. Protein: CASSKGPSYNEQFF. The chain combines TRBV21-1 with TRBJ2-1. TRBV21-1 is a listed pseudogene. The CDR3 consists of 14 residues.

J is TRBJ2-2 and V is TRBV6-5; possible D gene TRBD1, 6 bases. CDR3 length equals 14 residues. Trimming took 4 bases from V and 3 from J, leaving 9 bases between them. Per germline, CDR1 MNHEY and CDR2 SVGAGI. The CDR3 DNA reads TGTGCCAGCAGTTCAGGACAGTACACCGGGGAGCTGTTTTTT. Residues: CASSSGQYTGELFF.

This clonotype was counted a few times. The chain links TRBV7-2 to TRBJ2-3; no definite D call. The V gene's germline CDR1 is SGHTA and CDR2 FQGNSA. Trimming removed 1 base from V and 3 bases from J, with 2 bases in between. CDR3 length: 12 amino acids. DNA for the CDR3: TGTGCCAGCAGCTTAGGAACAGATACGCAGTATTTT. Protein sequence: CASSLGTDTQYF.

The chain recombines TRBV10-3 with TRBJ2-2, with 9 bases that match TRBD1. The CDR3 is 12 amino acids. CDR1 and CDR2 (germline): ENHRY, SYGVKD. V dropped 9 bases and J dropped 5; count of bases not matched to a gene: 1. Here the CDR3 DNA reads TGTGCCATGGGACAGGGTACCGGGGAGCTGTTTTTT. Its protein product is CAMGQGTGELFF.

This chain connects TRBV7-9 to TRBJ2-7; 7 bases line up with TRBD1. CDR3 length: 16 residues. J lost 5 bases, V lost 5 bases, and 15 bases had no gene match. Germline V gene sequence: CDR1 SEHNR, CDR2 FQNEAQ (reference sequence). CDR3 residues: CASSGRDRAVINEQYF. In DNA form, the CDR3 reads TGTGCCAGCAGCGGCCGCGACAGGGCCGTCATAAACGAGCAGTACTTC. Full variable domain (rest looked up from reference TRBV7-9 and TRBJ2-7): DTGVSQNPRHKITKRGQNVTFRCDPISEHNRLYWYRQTLGQGPEFLTYFQNEAQLEKSRLLSDRFSAERPKGSFSTLEIQRTEQGDSAMYLCASSGRDRAVINEQYFGPGTRLTVT.

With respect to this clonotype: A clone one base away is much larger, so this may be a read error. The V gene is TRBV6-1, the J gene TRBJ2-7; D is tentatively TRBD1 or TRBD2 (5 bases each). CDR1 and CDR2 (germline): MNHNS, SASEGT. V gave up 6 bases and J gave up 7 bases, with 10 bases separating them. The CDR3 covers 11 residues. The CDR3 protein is CASSGASEQYF. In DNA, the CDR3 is TGTGCCAGCAGCGGGGCCTCTGAGCAGTACTTC.

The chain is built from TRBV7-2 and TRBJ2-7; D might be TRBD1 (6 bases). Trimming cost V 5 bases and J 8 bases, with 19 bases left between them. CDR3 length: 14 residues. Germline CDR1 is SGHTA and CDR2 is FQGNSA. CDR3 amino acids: CASSAGRQGNQQYF. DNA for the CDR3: TGTGCCAGCAGCGCAGGCCGTCAGGGGAATCAGCAGTACTTC.

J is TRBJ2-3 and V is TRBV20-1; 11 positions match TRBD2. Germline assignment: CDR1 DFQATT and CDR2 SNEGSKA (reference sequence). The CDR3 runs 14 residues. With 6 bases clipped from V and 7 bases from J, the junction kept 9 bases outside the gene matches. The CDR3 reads CSASIAGGYHTQYF. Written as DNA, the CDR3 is TGCAGTGCGAGTATAGCGGGAGGGTACCATACGCAGTATTTT.